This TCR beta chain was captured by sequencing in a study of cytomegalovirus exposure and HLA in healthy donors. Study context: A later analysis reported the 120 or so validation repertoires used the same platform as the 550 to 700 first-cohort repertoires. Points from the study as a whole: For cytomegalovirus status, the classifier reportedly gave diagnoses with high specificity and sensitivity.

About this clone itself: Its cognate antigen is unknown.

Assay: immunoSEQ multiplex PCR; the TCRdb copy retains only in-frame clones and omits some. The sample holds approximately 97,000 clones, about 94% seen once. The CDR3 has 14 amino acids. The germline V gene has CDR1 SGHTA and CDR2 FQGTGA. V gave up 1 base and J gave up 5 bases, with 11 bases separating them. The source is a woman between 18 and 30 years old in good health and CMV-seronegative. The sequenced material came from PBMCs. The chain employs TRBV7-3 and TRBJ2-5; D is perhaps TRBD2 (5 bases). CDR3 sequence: CASSLNTRGETQYF. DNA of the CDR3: TGTGCCAGCAGCTTAAACACACGAGGGGAGACCCAGTACTTC.